This T cell receptor beta chain was sequenced in a study of radiotherapy plus CTLA-4 blockade in lung cancer. Overall study: For approximately 19% of patients, objective responses occurred, and about 33% had disease control. Findings and limits, study-wide: Expansion of tumor-derived TCR clones was observed in blood after radiotherapy plus ipilimumab.

The germline V gene has CDR1 SEHNR and CDR2 FQNEAQ (reference sequence). V lost 5 bases and J 5 bases, leaving 4 bases between the germline ends. The CDR3 covers 11 residues. Assay: immunoSEQ multiplex PCR; the TCRdb copy retains only in-frame clones and omits some. Found here are 40,000 to 50,000 clones, approximately 85% of them singletons; the top ten hold 3.3%. Points on this clone: Its antigen is as yet unknown.

This receptor was taken from a human donor with non-small cell lung cancer who had stable disease on radiotherapy plus ipilimumab. This sample comprised peripheral blood, obtained from a patient treated with radiotherapy plus ipilimumab. This chain links TRBV7-9 with TRBJ2-1; the D is unclear. CDR3 nucleotides: TGTGCCAGCAGCGGGCACAATGAGCAGTTCTTC. Amino acids: CASSGHNEQFF.